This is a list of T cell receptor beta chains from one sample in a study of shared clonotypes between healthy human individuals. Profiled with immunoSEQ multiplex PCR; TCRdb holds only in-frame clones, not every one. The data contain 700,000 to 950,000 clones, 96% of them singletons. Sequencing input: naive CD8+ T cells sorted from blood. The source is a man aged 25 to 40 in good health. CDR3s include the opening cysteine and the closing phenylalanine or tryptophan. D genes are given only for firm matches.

CDR3aa: CASSSGTGGFNEQFF
CDR3nt: TGTGCCAGCAGCTCTGGGACAGGGGGCTTCAATGAGCAGTTCTTC
j_gene: TRBJ2-1
v_gene: TRBV11-3
d_gene: TRBD1

CDR3aa: CASSFIGADTQYF
CDR3nt: TGTGCCAGCAGCTTTATAGGGGCAGATACGCAGTATTTT
j_gene: TRBJ2-3
v_gene: TRBV7-9
d_gene: -

CDR3aa: CASSLDTLNEKLFF
CDR3nt: TGTGCCAGCAGCTTAGATACCCTGAATGAAAAACTGTTTTTT
j_gene: TRBJ1-4
v_gene: TRBV11-2
d_gene: -

CDR3aa: CASSGVYGANVLTF
CDR3nt: TGTGCCAGCAGCGGGGTCTATGGGGCCAACGTCCTGACTTTC
j_gene: TRBJ2-6
v_gene: TRBV7-9
d_gene: -

CDR3aa: CASSETTGEQYF
CDR3nt: TGTGCCAGCAGCGAAACTACGGGCGAGCAGTACTTC
j_gene: TRBJ2-7
v_gene: TRBV9
d_gene: -

CDR3aa: CASSLSTGGLNQPQHF
CDR3nt: TGTGCCAGCAGCTTATCTACAGGGGGCCTCAATCAGCCCCAGCATTTT
j_gene: TRBJ1-5
v_gene: TRBV7-9
d_gene: TRBD1

CDR3aa: CASSQGLAGTTGSYNEQFF
CDR3nt: TGCGCCAGCAGCCAAGGTCTAGCGGGAACCACCGGCTCCTACAATGAGCAGTTCTTC
j_gene: TRBJ2-1
v_gene: TRBV4-1
d_gene: TRBD2

CDR3aa: CASSYHGTRGYEQYF
CDR3nt: TGTGCCAGCAGTTACCACGGGACTCGAGGGTACGAGCAGTACTTC
j_gene: TRBJ2-7
v_gene: TRBV28
d_gene: -

CDR3aa: CASSYSRGLNTEAFF
CDR3nt: TGTGCCAGCAGTTACTCGAGAGGGTTGAACACTGAAGCTTTCTTT
j_gene: TRBJ1-1
v_gene: TRBV6-5
d_gene: -

CDR3aa: CASSEGLAVSYEQYF
CDR3nt: TGTGCCAGCAGTGAAGGCCTAGCGGTTTCCTACGAGCAGTACTTC
j_gene: TRBJ2-7
v_gene: TRBV25-1
d_gene: TRBD2

CDR3aa: CASGHTYEQYF
CDR3nt: TGTGCCAGCGGCCACACCTACGAGCAGTACTTC
j_gene: TRBJ2-7
v_gene: TRBV27
d_gene: -

CDR3aa: CASSLISSGRDEQYF
CDR3nt: TGTGCCAGCAGTTTAATCTCTAGCGGGAGGGATGAGCAGTACTTC
j_gene: TRBJ2-7
v_gene: TRBV27
d_gene: TRBD2

CDR3aa: CATSSDREVNTEAFF
CDR3nt: TGTGCCACCAGCAGCGACAGGGAGGTGAACACTGAAGCTTTCTTT
j_gene: TRBJ1-1
v_gene: TRBV15
d_gene: TRBD1

CDR3aa: CASSPTPGELFF
CDR3nt: TGTGCCAGCAGCCCTACTCCCGGGGAGCTGTTTTTT
j_gene: TRBJ2-2
v_gene: TRBV7-9
d_gene: -

CDR3aa: CASSLQQGAYEQYF
CDR3nt: TGTGCCAGCAGTTTACAACAGGGGGCCTACGAGCAGTACTTC
j_gene: TRBJ2-7
v_gene: TRBV27
d_gene: TRBD1